A selection of T cell receptor beta chains follows, all from one sample in a study of blood T cell repertoires in COVID-19. The method was immunoSEQ multiplex PCR; TCRdb's version includes in-frame clones alone and lacks a portion of them. The table has over 45,000 clones, about 88% seen once. The sequenced sample was peripheral blood. Receptors originate from a woman aged 55-70 years with COVID-19, enrolled during active disease. CDR3s include the opening cysteine and the closing phenylalanine or tryptophan. D genes are given only for firm matches. Clone size is stated in some rows and not others, as once, few, many or a class when expanded.

-,TRBV27,-,TRBJ1-1,TGTGCCAGCAGGGAGAATTTGAACACTGAAGCTTTCTTT,CASRENLNTEAFF
-,TRBV2,once,TRBJ1-2,TGTGCCAGCAAGGACAGCCTTGGGGCTGGCTACACCTTC,CASKDSLGAGYTF
TRBD1,TRBV3-1/TRBV3-2,-,TRBJ2-7,TGTGCCAGCAGCTTTTCCGGGACAGTGGCCTACGAGCAGTACTTC,CASSFSGTVAYEQYF
-,TRBV28,-,TRBJ1-2,TGTGCCAGCAGTCCCACCTCGGGGGGCAGGGGCTATGGCTACACCTTC,CASSPTSGGRGYGYTF
TRBD1,TRBV6-5,-,TRBJ2-7,TGTGCCGCAGGACAGGGGTACGAGCAGTACTTC,CAAGQGYEQYF
TRBD2,TRBV27,-,TRBJ2-5,TGTGCCAGCAGTTCACTAGCGTCGGAGACCCAGTACTTC,CASSSLASETQYF
-,TRBV11-2,-,TRBJ2-3,TGTGCCAGCAGCCCAGGGGTCTTCTCAGATACGCAGTATTTT,CASSPGVFSDTQYF
-,TRBV6-6,-,TRBJ1-4,TGTGCCAGCAGTTACTCGATTAGAGAAAAACTGTTTTTT,CASSYSIREKLFF
TRBD2,TRBV7-9,-,TRBJ2-7,TGTGCCAGCAGCTTAGTCAGCGGGAGGTCCTACGAGCAGTACTTC,CASSLVSGRSYEQYF
-,TRBV18,-,TRBJ1-2,TGTGCCAGCTCACCAGGGATCCGGGACACCGCCTCCTTC,CASSPGIRDTASF
TRBD1,TRBV18,-,TRBJ1-5,TGTGCCAGCTCACCGGGGACAGGGGGAAATCAGCCCCAGCATTTT,CASSPGTGGNQPQHF
-,TRBV29-1,once,TRBJ1-4,TGCAGCGTGGAAGCGGGGAACAATGAAAAACTGTTTTTT,CSVEAGNNEKLFF
TRBD1,TRBV18,-,TRBJ2-1,TGTGCCAGCTCACAGGGACAGGACAATGAGCAGTTCTTC,CASSQGQDNEQFF
TRBD1,TRBV4-2,-,TRBJ2-7,TGTGCCAGCAGCCAGGGGGACAGGAACTACGAGCAGTACTTC,CASSQGDRNYEQYF
TRBD1,TRBV13,-,TRBJ1-4,TGTGCCAGCAGCCCATACAGGGGTGGCGGAAAACTGTTTTTT,CASSPYRGGGKLFF